A single sample is the source of the 20 T cell receptor beta chains below, sequenced in a study of blood T cell repertoires in COVID-19 (dated by TCRdb to about 2020). Preparation of the library involved the immunoSEQ multiplex PCR assay. What TCRdb holds here is the immuneACCESS table cut down to in-frame rearrangements. Part of the clones is not present; checked against another copy, under half of the missing clones reflect an unresolved V gene, and the others are unexplained. The table for this sample lists around 330,000 clones; roughly nine tenths of them were counted only once. The top ten clonotypes cover approximately 2.5% of the sample. Sequenced sample: PBMCs or T cells enriched from blood (not recorded which). These receptors were collected from a man between 60 and 70 years old who had recovered from COVID-19.

This chain connects TRBV28 to TRBJ1-5, with 7 bases that match TRBD1. CDR3 size: 17 residues. V trimming: 4 bases; J trimming: 2 bases; junction bases outside the gene matches: 11. Per the germline V gene, CDR1 is MDHEN and CDR2 is SYDVKM. The CDR3 region is CASSYLAGGSGNQPQHF. In nucleotides, the CDR3 is TGTGCCAGCAGTTACCTAGCAGGGGGAAGTGGCAATCAGCCCCAGCATTTT.

The V call is TRBV27, the J call TRBJ2-6; maybe TRBD1 (6 bases). Germline values: CDR1 MNHEY, CDR2 SMNVEV (reference sequence). The ends were cut back, 3 bases at V and 15 bases at J, with 18 bases in the middle. This CDR3 region has 14 residues. The CDR3 region is CASSLRDTLSPLTF. CDR3 bases: TGTGCCAGCAGTTTGAGGGACACCCTGAGCCCCCTGACTTTC.

The gene calls are TRBV28 and TRBJ1-3; tentative D call: TRBD1 (5 bases). Germline assignment: CDR1 MDHEN and CDR2 SYDVKM. V lost 6 bases, J lost 0 bases, and 9 bases lay in between. This CDR3 contains 14 residues. As DNA, the CDR3 is TGTGCCAGCAGCTCCCAGGGCTCTGGAAACACCATATATTTT. Translated: CASSSQGSGNTIYF.

The chain joins TRBV7-9 to TRBJ1-3; the match to TRBD1 covers 7 bases. The CDR3 covers 15 residues. The V gene's germline CDR1 is SEHNR and CDR2 FQNEAQ (reference sequence). After removal of 2 bases from V and 7 bases from J, the junction contained 8 bases not matched to a gene. The CDR3 loop reads CASSLRQGGPNTIYF. In DNA, the CDR3 is TGTGCCAGCAGCTTAAGACAGGGTGGGCCGAACACCATATATTTT.

The chain carries TRBV19 and TRBJ1-5; no clear D gene. Per germline, CDR1 LNHDA and CDR2 SQIVND (reference sequence). This CDR3 is built from 15 residues. V dropped 5 bases and J dropped 3 bases, with 14 bases sitting between them. CDR3 nucleotide sequence: TGTGCCAGTAGTCCGCAGGTACCTTCCAATCAGCCCCAGCATTTT. This encodes CASSPQVPSNQPQHF.

The gene calls are TRBV4-2 and TRBJ2-5, with TRBD2 identical over 7 bases. The germline CDR1 and CDR2 sequences are LGHNA and YNFKEQ. The CDR3 totals 15 residues. V trimming: 0 bases; J trimming: 3 bases; junction bases outside the gene matches: 4. CDR3 DNA: TGTGCCAGCAGCCAAGATCGACTAGCCAAAGAGACCCAGTACTTC. Translation: CASSQDRLAKETQYF.

The gene calls are TRBV11-1 and TRBJ1-1; D gene uncertain. This CDR3 comprises 14 residues. Germline-derived CDR1 and CDR2 are SGHAT and FQDESV (reference sequence). Trimming took off 4 bases at V and 1 base at J, with 10 bases between the two ends. The CDR3 nucleotides are TGTGCCAGCAGCTCCCAAGCTTCGAACACTGAAGCTTTCTTT. Protein: CASSSQASNTEAFF.

The chain uses TRBV9 and TRBJ2-7; 7 positions agree with TRBD2. The CDR3 has 15 residues. Germline lookup yields CDR1 SGDLS and CDR2 YYNGEE. The V gene end was trimmed by 1 base and the J gene end by 0 bases; junction bases not matched to a gene: 4. In DNA form, the CDR3 reads TGTGCCAGCAGCGTACAAGCGGGGAGCTCCTACGAGCAGTACTTC. The encoded protein is CASSVQAGSSYEQYF.

This chain links TRBV20-1 with TRBJ2-2, with D perhaps given as TRBD1 or TRBD2 (6 bases each). This CDR3 is 14 amino acids long. V lost 3 bases and J lost 4, with 12 bases in between. CDR1 is DFQATT, CDR2 SNEGSKA, per germline (reference sequence). The CDR3 loop is CSASEGGGTGELFF. The CDR3 DNA is TGCAGTGCTAGTGAGGGGGGTGGCACCGGGGAGCTGTTTTTT.

The CDR3 is CASSQYTMTGGGTEAFF. The CDR3 coding sequence is TGTGCCAGCAGCCAGTACACGATGACAGGGGGTGGCACTGAAGCTTTCTTT. This chain links TRBV3-1 (or the pseudogene TRBV3-2) with TRBJ1-1; 9 bases map to TRBD1. Germline lookup yields CDR1 LGHDT and CDR2 YNNKEL (reference sequence). The length of the CDR3 is 17 residues. The ends lost 3 bases at V and 4 bases at J; junction bases unmatched: 12.

V gene TRBV7-9 combines with J gene TRBJ1-2; 10 nucleotides match TRBD1. Per the germline V gene, CDR1 is SEHNR and CDR2 is FQNEAQ (reference sequence). Trimming at V came to 4 bases and at J to 2 bases, leaving 1 base not matched to a gene. The CDR3 covers 14 residues. The DNA of the CDR3 is TGTGCCAGCAGCTCGGACAGGGGGAACTATGGCTACACCTTC. Translating it yields CASSSDRGNYGYTF.

V and J are TRBV6-2 or TRBV6-3 and TRBJ2-1, with 12 bases aligning to TRBD2. The germline V gene has CDR1 MNHEY and CDR2 SVGEGT. This CDR3 contains 15 residues. V gave up 6 bases and J gave up 7 bases; unmatched junction bases: 7. The DNA for the CDR3 is TGTGCCAGCAGCCCCCTAGCGGGGGGGCTAAATGAGCAGTTCTTC. It specifies CASSPLAGGLNEQFF.

V gene TRBV9 combines with J gene TRBJ2-5, with a possible D match to TRBD1 (5 bases). The CDR3 contains 14 residues. The germline gives CDR1 SGDLS, CDR2 YYNGEE. V lost 0 bases and J 1 base, leaving 7 bases between the germline ends. The CDR3 region is CASSVGQGQETQYF. CDR3 coding DNA: TGTGCCAGCAGCGTAGGGCAGGGCCAAGAGACCCAGTACTTC.

The chain combines TRBV27 with TRBJ1-5; TRBD1 might be the D (6 bases). Trimming cost V 0 bases and J 9 bases, with 6 bases left between them. Germline assignment: CDR1 MNHEY and CDR2 SMNVEV (reference sequence). The CDR3 extends over 12 amino acids. The CDR3 coding sequence is TGTGCCAGCAGTTTATCGACAGGGCCCCAGCATTTT. Translated, it gives CASSLSTGPQHF.

V and J are TRBV5-4 and TRBJ2-1; 8 nucleotides line up with TRBD1. Germline CDR1 SGHNT, CDR2 YYREEE (reference sequence). Trimming at V came to 5 bases and at J to 7 bases, leaving 11 bases not matched to a gene. This CDR3 has 15 amino acids. This CDR3 is CASRPGQGANNEQFF. CDR3 nucleotide sequence: TGTGCCAGCAGACCTGGACAGGGTGCAAATAATGAGCAGTTCTTC.

The chain recombines TRBV5-3 with TRBJ1-3; 7 nucleotides agree with TRBD1. TRBV5-3 belongs to the ORF category, with a function that is uncertain. The length of the CDR3 is 17 residues. After removal of 3 bases from V and 3 bases from J, the junction contained 12 bases not matched to a gene. The CDR3 DNA reads TGTGCCAGAAGCTCGCCCAACCGGGACAGAGGTGGAAACACCATATATTTT. It specifies CARSSPNRDRGGNTIYF.

The rearrangement uses TRBV7-2 and TRBJ1-1; D not certain. Trimming cost V 4 bases and J 3 bases, with 15 bases left between them. Per the germline V gene, CDR1 is SGHTA and CDR2 is FQGNSA. This CDR3 has 15 residues. Here the CDR3 reads CASSSARLWDTEAFF. The DNA for the CDR3 is TGTGCCAGCAGCTCCGCCCGACTGTGGGACACTGAAGCTTTCTTT. The complete variable domain, with remaining parts taken from reference TRBV7-2 and TRBJ1-1, reads GAGVSQSPSNKVTEKGKDVELRCDPISGHTALYWYRQSLGQGLEFLIYFQGNSAPDKSGLPSDRFSAERTGGSVSTLTIQRTQQEDSAVYLCASSSARLWDTEAFFGQGTRLTVV.

V usage is TRBV21-1 and J usage is TRBJ1-2; the table's TRBD1 call for D was not verified on the DNA. TRBV21-1 is marked as a pseudogene. There are 17 residues in the CDR3. CDR3 region: CASSKFRVLGQGYGYTF. DNA of the CDR3: TGTGCCAGCAGCAAATTTAGGGTCCTGGGACAGGGGTACGGCTACACCTTC.

This clone appeared a single time. CDR3 nucleotide sequence: TGTGCCAGCAGCCAAGGGCAGGGGTCCAATGAGCAGTTCTTC. Translation gives CASSQGQGSNEQFF. The chain uses TRBV4-2 and TRBJ2-1, with a tentative D call TRBD1 (6 bases). The CDR3 is made up of 14 amino acids. V was shortened by 1 base and J by 6 bases, with 10 bases between the two germline ends. The germline V gene encodes CDR1 LGHNA and CDR2 YNFKEQ.

This rearrangement joins TRBV18 to TRBJ2-1; the match to TRBD2 covers 10 bases. CDR3 length: 16 residues. The V segment lost 3 bases and the J segment 2 bases; nucleotides outside the gene matches: 4. Germline V gene data show CDR1 as KGHSH and CDR2 as LQKENI. DNA for the CDR3: TGTGCCAGCTCACCCAGGACTAGCGGCACCTACAATGAGCAGTTCTTC. Its translation: CASSPRTSGTYNEQFF.